This passage covers 28 T cell receptor beta chains from one sample sequenced in a study of early T cells in non-severe SARS-CoV-2 infection. TCRdb analysed the 5' RACE reads with MiXCR anew, one entry per CDR3 protein. This table holds more than 65,000 distinct CDR3 sequences, 12% found once. Material: whole blood. These receptor sequences come from an adult who was a healthcare worker with PCR-confirmed SARS-CoV-2 infection or an uninfected control (not recorded which).

The V gene is TRBV10-3, the J gene TRBJ2-2; perhaps D is TRBD1 or TRBD2 (5 bases each). Germline CDR1 reads ENHRY; CDR2 reads SYGVKD. The V end lost 4 bases, the J end lost 0 bases, and 9 bases lay between the germline ends. This CDR3 is 15 amino acids long. The CDR3 spells CAISGGGPNTGELFF. CDR3 DNA: TGTGCCATCAGTGGGGGCGGGCCGAACACCGGGGAGCTGTTTTTT.

V usage is TRBV24-1 and J usage is TRBJ2-3; TRBD1 aligns across 7 bases. The CDR3 is 14 amino acids. V was pared by 3 bases and J by 2 bases, with 1 base of the junction left unmatched. Germline CDR1 KGHDR, CDR2 SFDVKD. The CDR3, as DNA: TGTGCCACCAGTGATACAGGGGTCACAGATACGCAGTATTTT. This encodes CATSDTGVTDTQYF.

This chain links TRBV21-1 with TRBJ2-7; whether TRBD1, the table's D call, matches the DNA was not checked. TRBV21-1 is a listed pseudogene. The CDR3 has 17 residues. Here the CDR3 reads CASSSPSQGTSSYEQYF. The CDR3 DNA is TGTGCCAGCAGCTCCCCGAGCCAGGGAACAAGCTCCTACGAGCAGTACTTC.

This clonotype was counted many times. V usage is TRBV18 and J usage is TRBJ2-5; D gene unclear. From germline, CDR1 is KGHSH and CDR2 LQKENI. The CDR3 sequence is 13 residues long. Trimming removed 4 bases from V and 4 bases from J, with 10 bases in between. The CDR3 DNA reads as TGTGCCAGCTCACTCCAAAAGCGAGAGACCCAGTACTTC. This gives the protein CASSLQKRETQYF.

This clonotype was detected ten times or more. The V gene is TRBV7-2, the J gene TRBJ2-1; 11 nucleotides line up with TRBD2. Trimming cost V 5 bases and J 4 bases; bases outside gene matches: 4. This CDR3 region has 15 residues. Germline V CDR1 and CDR2: SGHTA, FQGNSA. The CDR3 DNA sequence: TGTGCCAGCAGCATGACTAGCGGGGCGTACAATGAGCAGTTCTTC. Translating it yields CASSMTSGAYNEQFF.

This clonotype was seen a handful of times. The J gene is TRBJ2-7, the V gene TRBV20-1; 7 nucleotides agree with TRBD2. V gave up 0 bases and J gave up 5 bases; unmatched junction bases: 7. CDR3 length: 14 amino acids. CDR1 and CDR2 from the germline V gene are DFQATT and SNEGSKA (reference sequence). The CDR3 is CSARDVTGGDEQYF. CDR3 nucleotide sequence: TGCAGTGCTAGAGATGTAACGGGAGGTGACGAGCAGTACTTC.

Ten or more counts support this clonotype. The chain joins TRBV27 to TRBJ2-3; TRBD2 is a possible D gene (5 bases). Germline V lookup: CDR1 MNHEY, CDR2 SMNVEV (reference sequence). The CDR3 runs 14 residues. V was cut by 3 bases and J by 5 bases, with 12 bases left in between. CDR3 sequence reads: CASSFGRAQDTQYF. The CDR3 DNA reads TGTGCCAGCAGTTTTGGGAGAGCACAAGATACGCAGTATTTT.

This clonotype has a handful of counts. The CDR3 spells CSASRDSNEKLFF. Written as DNA, the CDR3 is TGCAGTGCTAGCCGGGACAGTAATGAAAAACTGTTTTTT. The chain joins TRBV20-1 to TRBJ1-4; TRBD1 matches at 7 bases. The CDR3 extends over 13 amino acids. V trimming: 3 bases; J trimming: 4 bases; junction bases outside the gene matches: 2. CDR1 and CDR2 (germline): DFQATT, SNEGSKA (reference sequence).

This chain uses TRBV4-1 with TRBJ2-5; unclear D gene. This CDR3 is built from 13 residues. With 4 bases removed from V and 4 bases from J, the gap between germline ends came to 10 bases. Per germline, CDR1 MGHRA and CDR2 YSYEKL. The CDR3 DNA follows: TGCGCCAGCAGCCTCCCTGCCATAGAGACCCAGTACTTC. This codes for CASSLPAIETQYF.

This clonotype has ten or more counts. The J gene is TRBJ1-1, the V gene TRBV7-8; D gene uncertain. Germline loops: CDR1 SGHVS, CDR2 FQNEAQ. V was clipped by 1 base and J by 3 bases, with 9 bases between them. CDR3 length equals 14 residues. The CDR3 coding sequence is TGTGCCAGCAGCTTAGAAGGCAGATACACTGAAGCTTTCTTT. Translating gives CASSLEGRYTEAFF. Combining the CDR3 with reference TRBV7-8 and TRBJ1-1 gives the whole variable domain GAGVSQSPRYKVAKRGQDVALRCDPISGHVSLFWYQQALGQGPEFLTYFQNEAQLDKSGLPSDRFFAERPEGSVSTLKIQRTQQEDSAVYLCASSLEGRYTEAFFGQGTRLTVV.

A few counts support this clonotype. The chain joins TRBV27 to TRBJ2-5; possibly TRBD1 for D (5 bases). The germline V gene has CDR1 MNHEY and CDR2 SMNVEV (reference sequence). The CDR3 spans 16 residues. V lost 0 bases and J lost 2, with 13 bases in between. CDR3 residues: CASSLSVGTGQETQYF. As DNA, the CDR3 is TGTGCCAGCAGTTTATCCGTTGGAACAGGTCAAGAGACCCAGTACTTC.

This clonotype was seen a handful of times. The V call is TRBV5-1, the J call TRBJ2-1, with 11 bases matching TRBD2. The V segment lost 0 bases and the J segment 7 bases; nucleotides outside the gene matches: 6. The CDR3 is 16 amino acids. Germline CDR1 SGHRS, CDR2 YFSETQ. The CDR3 nucleotides are TGCGCCAGCAGCTTGGTAGCGGGAGGGCCAGAGAATGAGCAGTTCTTC. Translation gives CASSLVAGGPENEQFF.

This clonotype came up many times. The chain is built from TRBV7-9 and TRBJ2-5, with TRBD2 identical over 7 bases. V was pared by 8 bases and J by 5 bases, with 14 bases of the junction left unmatched. CDR3 length: 15 residues. The V gene's germline CDR1 is SEHNR and CDR2 FQNEAQ (reference sequence). The CDR3 spells CASASWREPGETQYF. CDR3 nucleotides: TGTGCCAGCGCTTCGTGGCGGGAGCCGGGCGAGACCCAGTACTTC.

The chain employs TRBV24-1 and TRBJ2-1; no definite D call. CDR3 length: 13 residues. From germline, CDR1 is KGHDR and CDR2 SFDVKD. The germline V and J ends were trimmed by 3 bases and 9 bases, with 11 bases remaining between them. The CDR3 region is CATSDPTSSEQFF. In DNA, the CDR3 is TGTGCCACCAGTGATCCTACAAGCAGTGAGCAGTTCTTC.

The rearrangement links TRBV24-1 to TRBJ1-1; D not resolved. This CDR3 is built from 13 residues. Trimming left V 1 base short and J 1 base short, with 3 bases between. The germline CDR1 and CDR2 sequences are KGHDR and SFDVKD. CDR3 region: CATSDFRNTEAFF. The CDR3 coding sequence is TGTGCCACCAGTGATTTTCGGAACACTGAAGCTTTCTTT.

In its sample, this clonotype was seen many times. This chain connects TRBV7-8 to TRBJ2-4; D is undetermined. The V gene lost 1 base and the J gene lost 9 bases, with 16 bases spanning the gap. The CDR3 length is 15 residues. Germline values: CDR1 SGHVS, CDR2 FQNEAQ. The CDR3 sequence is CASSLEGLPKGIQYF. CDR3 DNA sequence: TGTGCCAGCAGCTTAGAGGGCCTACCAAAGGGCATTCAGTACTTC.

The rearrangement links TRBV5-5 to TRBJ2-5, with TRBD1 identical over 9 bases. Trimming at V came to 9 bases and at J to 5 bases, leaving 11 bases not matched to a gene. Germline loops: CDR1 SGHKS, CDR2 YYEKEE (reference sequence). The CDR3 has 14 amino acids. The CDR3 protein is CATTTGTGKETQYF. In DNA, the CDR3 is TGTGCCACCACAACCGGGACAGGGAAGGAGACCCAGTACTTC.

V gene TRBV20-1 combines with J gene TRBJ2-7, with TRBD1 identical over 8 bases. CDR1 and CDR2 (germline): DFQATT, SNEGSKA (reference sequence). CDR3 length equals 12 residues. J was trimmed by 4 bases and V by 3 bases; bases with no gene match: 2. CDR3 residues: CSARDREYEQYF. The CDR3 DNA is TGCAGTGCTAGGGACAGGGAGTACGAGCAGTACTTC.

J is TRBJ2-7 and V is TRBV5-1, with TRBD2 matching over 8 bases. V dropped 4 bases and J dropped 2; count of bases not matched to a gene: 11. The V gene's germline CDR1 is SGHRS and CDR2 YFSETQ. The CDR3 is 16 amino acids. The CDR3 protein is CASSAGTSGKTYEQYF. As DNA, the CDR3 is TGCGCCAGCAGCGCAGGTACTAGCGGCAAGACCTACGAGCAGTACTTC.

At least ten counts were recorded for this clonotype. The V gene is TRBV12-2, the J gene TRBJ2-5; TRBD2, the table's D call, was not compared with the DNA. TRBV12-2 is a known pseudogene. The CDR3 has 13 amino acids. The CDR3 region is CASRLSGRETQYF. DNA for the CDR3: TGTGCAAGTCGTCTCAGCGGGCGAGAGACCCAGTACTTC.

Remarks on this clonotype: One end of the junction fails to match germline, which may point to a read error. The chain combines TRBV20-1 with TRBJ2-5; 7 nucleotides match TRBD2. This CDR3 has 15 amino acids. Germline V gives CDR1 DFQATT, CDR2 SNEGSKA (reference sequence). DNA of the CDR3: TGCAGTGCTAGATCCTCCAGGGCTGGGGGGGAGACCCAATACTTC. As protein: CSARSSRAGGETQYF.

This clonotype came up many times. This chain joins TRBV27 and TRBJ2-2; 9 bases are shared with TRBD2. The J segment lost 12 bases and the V segment lost 9 bases, leaving 5 bases of the junction unmatched. The CDR3 is 11 amino acids. Germline V lookup: CDR1 MNHEY, CDR2 SMNVEV (reference sequence). The CDR3 reads CASVLAGKLFF. Written as DNA, the CDR3 is TGTGCCAGTGTCCTAGCGGGAAAGCTGTTTTTT.

V gene TRBV19 combines with J gene TRBJ2-1; 8 bases map to TRBD1. This CDR3 contains 14 residues. Germline V gene data show CDR1 as LNHDA and CDR2 as SQIVND (reference sequence). V dropped 2 bases and J dropped 7; count of bases not matched to a gene: 4. CDR3 in DNA: TGTGCCAGTAGTATACAGGGGGCTCGGAATGAGCAGTTCTTC. As protein: CASSIQGARNEQFF.

The table lists this clonotype with a few counts. V is TRBV29-1 and J is TRBJ2-1, with 9 bases identical to TRBD1. The ends lost 5 bases at V and 4 bases at J; junction bases unmatched: 6. Germline CDR1 SQVTM, CDR2 ANQGSEA. The length of the CDR3 is 14 residues. The CDR3, as DNA: TGCAGCGTTAAGGACAGGGGCGGGTACAATGAGCAGTTCTTC. It encodes CSVKDRGGYNEQFF.

The V call is TRBV7-9, the J call TRBJ1-4; D might be TRBD1 (5 bases). V was pared by 0 bases and J by 4 bases, with 12 bases between. The CDR3 runs to 16 residues. Germline values: CDR1 SEHNR, CDR2 FQNEAQ (reference sequence). CDR3 protein: CASSLAGGPRNEKLFF. CDR3 coding DNA: TGTGCCAGCAGCTTAGCCGGGGGTCCCCGTAATGAAAAACTGTTTTTT.

This clonotype was detected ten times or more. This chain links TRBV2 with TRBJ2-1; tentative D call: TRBD1 (7 bases). The CDR3 has 13 amino acids. V lost 10 bases and J lost 5, with 15 bases in between. Germline loops: CDR1 SNHLY, CDR2 FYNNEI. The CDR3 region is CATQGDWNNEQFF. The CDR3 region has the DNA TGTGCCACCCAGGGGGACTGGAACAATGAGCAGTTCTTC.

The V call is TRBV28, the J call TRBJ2-7; possibly TRBD2 for D (6 bases). The V and J ends lost 4 bases and 3 bases respectively, with 13 bases between them. The length of the CDR3 is 14 residues. Per the germline V gene, CDR1 is MDHEN and CDR2 is SYDVKM. The DNA for the CDR3 is TGTGCCAGCAGTTCCGGGACTGTAATCTACGAGCAGTACTTC. Protein sequence: CASSSGTVIYEQYF.

This clonotype was found a few times. This sequence joins TRBV12-3 or TRBV12-4 and TRBJ2-7; 7 positions agree with TRBD2. CDR3 length: 15 residues. J lost 3 bases, V lost 7 bases, and 12 bases had no gene match. The CDR3 nucleotides are TGTGCCAGCACCTCCAGTCTAGCGGTTTTCTACGAGCAGTACTTC. The encoded protein is CASTSSLAVFYEQYF.